This TCR beta chain appears in the sequencing data of a study of blood T cell repertoires in COVID-19. About the research overall: Sites in the United States, Italy and Spain provided acute and convalescent COVID-19 samples.

In the original workflow: Estimation of nucleated cell counts relied on the amplification of reference gene primers. Assay used: immunoSEQ multiplex PCR; TCRdb lists only in-frame clones, some missing. For V, J and clone size, that table is used; D and trimming come from the DNA. The sample carries about 73,000 clones, approximately 92% recorded once. The CDR3 runs to 15 residues. V lost 8 bases and J lost 7; bases outside the gene matches: 7. Looked up from germline, CDR1 is LNHDA and CDR2 is SQIVND (reference sequence). This TCR derives from an elderly man with acute or convalescent COVID-19. This chain connects TRBV19 to TRBJ2-1, with 14 bases identical to TRBD2. The sample was peripheral blood. Written as DNA, the CDR3 is TGTGCCAGTTCCCCGGGACTAGCGGGAGCAAATGAGCAGTTCTTC. Amino acids: CASSPGLAGANEQFF.